Each of the 4 T cell receptor beta chains below was sequenced from the same sample in a study of cytomegalovirus exposure and HLA in healthy donors. The PCR ran on 60 Vbeta and 13 Jbeta primers. Using immunoSEQ multiplex PCR, the repertoire was profiled, and TCRdb retains in-frame clones only, with some absent. The sample has more than 100,000 clones, more than 70% seen once; the top ten hold 4.2%. Sequenced material: PBMCs. All receptors derive from a middle-aged man in good health and CMV-seropositive.

V gene TRBV7-8 combines with J gene TRBJ2-3; D gene ambiguous. Germline CDR1 and CDR2: SGHVS and FQNEAQ. CDR3 length equals 13 residues. The ends were cut back, 4 bases at V and 3 bases at J, with 8 bases in the middle. The CDR3 spells CASSSRQTDTQYF. DNA for the CDR3: TGTGCCAGCAGCTCCCGACAAACAGATACGCAGTATTTT.

The rearrangement uses TRBV7-3 and TRBJ2-2, with TRBD2 as a possible D gene (5 bases). V dropped 5 bases and J dropped 4 bases, with 14 bases sitting between them. From germline, CDR1 is SGHTA and CDR2 FQGTGA. The CDR3 runs 15 residues. CDR3 amino acids: CASSLSGLGTGELFF. In DNA form, the CDR3 reads TGTGCCAGCAGCCTATCGGGATTAGGCACCGGGGAGCTGTTTTTT.

The CDR3 reads CASSPLQGQETQYF. The DNA of the CDR3 is TGTGCCAGCTCACCACTTCAGGGGCAAGAGACCCAGTACTTC. V gene TRBV18 combines with J gene TRBJ2-5; D may be TRBD1 (6 bases). This CDR3 has 14 residues. Germline-derived CDR1 and CDR2 are KGHSH and LQKENI. With 1 base removed from V and 2 bases from J, the gap between germline ends came to 8 bases.

The V call is TRBV27, the J call TRBJ2-7; D is uncertain. The germline CDR1 and CDR2 sequences are MNHEY and SMNVEV (reference sequence). The CDR3 extends over 13 amino acids. V was cut by 6 bases and J by 4 bases, with 13 bases left in between. The CDR3 DNA reads as TGTGCCAGCAGCCGAGACGGAGCATACGAGCAGTACTTC. Its protein product is CASSRDGAYEQYF.